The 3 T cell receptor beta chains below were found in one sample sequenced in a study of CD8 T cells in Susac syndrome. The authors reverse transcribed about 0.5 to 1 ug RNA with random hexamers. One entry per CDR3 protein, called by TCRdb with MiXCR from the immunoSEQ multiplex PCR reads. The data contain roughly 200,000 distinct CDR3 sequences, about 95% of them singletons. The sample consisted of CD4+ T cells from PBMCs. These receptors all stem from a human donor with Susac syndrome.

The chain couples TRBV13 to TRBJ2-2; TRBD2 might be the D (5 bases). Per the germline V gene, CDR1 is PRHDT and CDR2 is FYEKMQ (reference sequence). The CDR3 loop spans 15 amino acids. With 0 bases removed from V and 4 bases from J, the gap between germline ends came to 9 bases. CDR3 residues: CASSLGGEATGELFF. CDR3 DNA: TGTGCCAGCAGCTTAGGGGGAGAGGCCACCGGGGAGCTGTTTTTT.

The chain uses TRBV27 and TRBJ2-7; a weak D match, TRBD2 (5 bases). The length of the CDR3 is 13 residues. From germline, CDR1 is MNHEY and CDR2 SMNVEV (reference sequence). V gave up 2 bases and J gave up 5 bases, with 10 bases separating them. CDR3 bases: TGTGCCAGCAGTTTAAGAGGGTCGAACGAGCAGTACTTC. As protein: CASSLRGSNEQYF.

For the CDR3, the DNA is TGTGCCAGCAGCGACACAGGGGGCACTGAAGCTTTCTTT. It codes for CASSDTGGTEAFF. The chain combines TRBV5-4 with TRBJ1-1; 8 nucleotides match TRBD1. Germline V CDR1 and CDR2: SGHNT, YYREEE (reference sequence). The CDR3 contains 13 residues. The V gene end was trimmed by 4 bases and the J gene end by 4 bases; junction bases not matched to a gene: 3.